Presented here are 27 T cell receptor beta chains from one specimen sequenced in a study of CD8 T cells in Susac syndrome. Random hexamers primed reverse transcription of about 0.45 to 1 ug RNA. Using its own MiXCR run on the immunoSEQ multiplex PCR reads, TCRdb lists one record per CDR3 protein. The table has almost 450,000 distinct CDR3 sequences, around 85% seen once. Sequencing used CD8+ T cells from PBMCs. The source of these receptors is a human donor with multiple sclerosis.

The chain is built from TRBV9 and TRBJ2-1; 8 nucleotides align to TRBD2. This CDR3 comprises 17 residues. J gave up 4 bases and V 0 bases, and 9 bases lay outside the gene matches. In germline, CDR1 is SGDLS, CDR2 YYNGEE. The CDR3 DNA is TGTGCCAGCAGCGTAGGGTCTGCGGGAGGACTATACAATGAGCAGTTCTTC. Translated: CASSVGSAGGLYNEQFF.

The rearrangement links TRBV12-3 or TRBV12-4 to TRBJ2-2, with D uncertain. Trimming cost V 5 bases and J 0 bases, with 4 bases left between them. The CDR3 has 13 amino acids. CDR3 amino acids: CASSDTNTGELFF. Here the CDR3 DNA reads TGTGCCAGCAGTGACACGAACACCGGGGAGCTGTTTTTT.

This rearrangement joins TRBV10-2 to TRBJ2-2; the match to TRBD2 covers 7 bases. This CDR3 is built from 16 residues. Germline lookup yields CDR1 WSHSY and CDR2 SAAADI. Trimming cost V 2 bases and J 4 bases; bases outside gene matches: 7. The CDR3 DNA sequence: TGCGCCAGCAGTGAGGGGCGGGAGCTGGTCACCGGGGAGCTGTTTTTT. Translating it yields CASSEGRELVTGELFF.

V and J are TRBV6-5 and TRBJ1-2, with D perhaps TRBD1 (5 bases). The CDR3 is 13 residues long. Germline V lookup: CDR1 MNHEY, CDR2 SVGAGI. The germline V and J ends were trimmed by 2 bases and 6 bases, with 10 bases remaining between them. DNA for the CDR3: TGTGCCAGCAGTTACCTGGGGGGAGATGGCTACACCTTC. It specifies CASSYLGGDGYTF.

The CDR3 loop reads CATSDLLSEQYF. Here the CDR3 DNA reads TGTGCCACCAGTGATTTATTGAGCGAGCAGTACTTC. The chain has TRBV24-1 and TRBJ2-7; D unresolved. V lost 1 base to trimming and J lost 6 bases, with 6 bases between them. This CDR3 contains 12 residues. Germline V CDR1 and CDR2: KGHDR, SFDVKD.

This chain connects TRBV4-1 to TRBJ2-7; D gene ambiguous. CDR3 length: 14 amino acids. The V gene's germline CDR1 is MGHRA and CDR2 YSYEKL. V was cut by 0 bases and J by 1 base, with 7 bases left in between. CDR3 sequence reads: CASSQDETSYEQYF. The DNA for the CDR3 is TGCGCCAGCAGCCAAGATGAGACATCCTACGAGCAGTACTTC.

The chain is built from TRBV7-9 and TRBJ1-1; 7 bases match TRBD1. The CDR3 is made up of 12 amino acids. Trimming cost V 8 bases and J 3 bases; bases outside gene matches: 3. Per germline, CDR1 SEHNR and CDR2 FQNEAQ (reference sequence). CDR3 sequence: CASQGGDTEAFF. The CDR3 DNA reads TGTGCCAGCCAAGGGGGCGACACTGAAGCTTTCTTT.

The chain employs TRBV14 and TRBJ1-2; 7 nucleotides agree with TRBD1. CDR3 size: 15 residues. Unmatched junction bases numbered 9, after V lost 4 bases and J lost 4 bases. In germline, CDR1 is SGHDN, CDR2 FVKESK. DNA of the CDR3: TGTGCCAGCAGCCCCGGGACAGTCAACTTCTATGGCTACACCTTC. This encodes CASSPGTVNFYGYTF.

This chain uses TRBV7-9 with TRBJ2-7; D is undetermined. The V and J ends lost 1 base and 2 bases respectively, with 9 bases between them. The CDR3 is made up of 14 amino acids. CDR1 is SEHNR, CDR2 FQNEAQ, per germline (reference sequence). CDR3 DNA sequence: TGTGCCAGCAGCTTAGAACGACAAGCCTACGAGCAGTACTTC. This codes for CASSLERQAYEQYF.

The chain joins TRBV27 to TRBJ1-4; D ambiguous. CDR3 size: 16 residues. CDR1 and CDR2 from the germline V gene are MNHEY and SMNVEV (reference sequence). Trimming removed 7 bases at V and 4 bases at J, with 19 bases between. The CDR3 DNA reads as TGTGCCAGCACCCCTTTTGTGGAGTCCTTTAATGAAAAACTGTTTTTT. This sequence encodes CASTPFVESFNEKLFF.

The gene calls are TRBV9 and TRBJ1-5; TRBD1 matches at 8 bases. The CDR3 is 17 residues long. CDR1 and CDR2 (germline): SGDLS, YYNGEE. V was clipped by 4 bases and J by 4 bases; unmatched bases: 13. The CDR3 nucleotides read TGTGCCAGCAGCCTCGAACCCGGGACAGGTGCTAATCAGCCCCAGCATTTT. Translation gives CASSLEPGTGANQPQHF.

This clonotype occurred once. The DNA for the CDR3 is TGTGCCTGGGGTCGGACGATTGATGAAAAACTGTTTTTT. This codes for CAWGRTIDEKLFF. V is TRBV30 and J is TRBJ1-4; D not resolved. The V gene lost 5 bases and the J gene lost 6 bases, with 13 bases spanning the gap. This CDR3 contains 13 residues. CDR1 and CDR2 (germline): GTSNPN, SVGIG (reference sequence).

The chain has TRBV7-3 and TRBJ2-1; a possible D gene is TRBD2 (6 bases). The CDR3 is 15 residues long. V was clipped by 3 bases and J by 4 bases, with 13 bases between them. Germline V gene data show CDR1 as SGHTA and CDR2 as FQGTGA. CDR3 sequence: CASSFFGSGYNEQFF. The CDR3 DNA follows: TGTGCCAGCAGCTTCTTCGGGAGTGGTTACAATGAGCAGTTCTTC.

The CDR3 nucleotides are TGCAGCGTTGAACAGGGCCCTGAAGCTTTCTTT. It encodes CSVEQGPEAFF. This chain connects TRBV29-1 to TRBJ1-1, with D possibly TRBD1 on 5 matching bases. The ends were cut back, 2 bases at V and 6 bases at J, with 7 bases in the middle. CDR3 length: 11 residues. The germline V gene encodes CDR1 SQVTM and CDR2 ANQGSEA.

V gene TRBV6-5 combines with J gene TRBJ2-3; D is perhaps TRBD1 (5 bases). The V end was cut by 0 bases, the J end by 6 bases, with 13 bases between. CDR3 length: 15 residues. Germline CDR1 is MNHEY and CDR2 is SVGAGI. The CDR3 nucleotides are TGTGCCAGCAGTTACTCCCTAGGGGTAGGGGATACGCAGTATTTT. Protein product: CASSYSLGVGDTQYF.

This chain links TRBV19 with TRBJ1-1; D possibly corresponds to TRBD1 (5 bases). With 5 bases removed from V and 7 bases from J, the gap between germline ends came to 17 bases. Germline V gene data show CDR1 as LNHDA and CDR2 as SQIVND (reference sequence). The length of the CDR3 is 14 residues. The DNA for the CDR3 is TGTGCCAGTAGTCCCGACGGGGCTGGAGGTGAAGCTTTCTTT. This translates into CASSPDGAGGEAFF.

The chain combines TRBV7-9 with TRBJ2-1; D is ambiguous. V lost 3 bases, J lost 2 bases, and 11 bases lay in between. This CDR3 has 15 residues. Germline loops: CDR1 SEHNR, CDR2 FQNEAQ (reference sequence). The CDR3 sequence: CASSLVSDPYNEQFF. Here the CDR3 DNA reads TGTGCCAGCAGCTTGGTTTCAGATCCCTACAATGAGCAGTTCTTC.

This clonotype was detected only a few times. The chain links TRBV13 to TRBJ1-1; no clear D. Germline lookup yields CDR1 PRHDT and CDR2 FYEKMQ (reference sequence). V gave up 6 bases and J gave up 4 bases, with 9 bases separating them. The CDR3 consists of 12 residues. CDR3 bases: TGTGCCAGCAGTTTTATGGGCACTGAAGCTTTCTTT. Its protein is CASSFMGTEAFF.

This clonotype was counted a few times. This chain links TRBV7-6 with TRBJ2-1; weak D call: TRBD2 (6 bases). CDR3 length equals 16 residues. CDR1 is SGHVS, CDR2 FNYEAQ, per germline. V was shortened by 1 base and J by 4 bases, with 14 bases between the two germline ends. Here the CDR3 reads CASSLDFPGGYNEQFF. CDR3 coding DNA: TGTGCCAGCAGCTTAGACTTCCCCGGGGGTTACAATGAGCAGTTCTTC. Full variable domain (rest looked up from reference TRBV7-6 and TRBJ2-1): GAGVSQSPRYKVTKRGQDVALRCDPISGHVSLYWYRQALGQGPEFLTYFNYEAQQDKSGLPNDRFSAERPEGSISTLTIQRTEQRDSAMYRCASSLDFPGGYNEQFFGPGTRLTVL.

CDR3 sequence (DNA): TGTGCCAGCAGCTTACCGCGAGCCGGGGAGCTGTTTTTT. It is translated as CASSLPRAGELFF. This rearrangement joins TRBV7-6 to TRBJ2-2; D remains unclear. The V end was cut by 2 bases, the J end by 6 bases, with 7 bases between. The CDR3 loop spans 13 amino acids. CDR1 is SGHVS and CDR2 is FNYEAQ in the germline V gene.

The rearrangement joins TRBV5-1 to TRBJ2-2; 8 bases align to TRBD1. The ends lost 0 bases at V and 4 bases at J; junction bases unmatched: 5. The CDR3 sequence is 16 residues long. Germline V CDR1 and CDR2: SGHRS, YFSETQ. The CDR3 sequence: CASSLGQGPSTGELFF. The CDR3 DNA reads as TGCGCCAGCAGCTTGGGACAGGGGCCCTCCACCGGGGAGCTGTTTTTT.

This clonotype was detected a few times. This chain uses TRBV27 with TRBJ1-2; maybe TRBD1 (6 bases). This CDR3 spans 11 amino acids. Germline-derived CDR1 and CDR2 are MNHEY and SMNVEV (reference sequence). V was shortened by 4 bases and J by 7 bases, with 7 bases between the two germline ends. In DNA, the CDR3 is TGTGCCAGCAGTTCGGGGGCTGGCTACACCTTC. This translates into CASSSGAGYTF.

V is TRBV25-1 and J is TRBJ2-1; the match to TRBD1 covers 7 bases. The V and J ends lost 2 bases and 7 bases, in that order; junction bases with no gene match: 5. This CDR3 is built from 14 residues. The germline V gene encodes CDR1 MGHDK and CDR2 SYGVNS. CDR3 nucleotides: TGTGCCAGCAGTGAAGACAGGGTCTTAAATGAGCAGTTCTTC. It specifies CASSEDRVLNEQFF.

The chain is built from TRBV7-9 and TRBJ2-7; no clear D. Germline CDR1 reads SEHNR; CDR2 reads FQNEAQ (reference sequence). The length of the CDR3 is 14 residues. Trimming took off 7 bases at V and 2 bases at J, with 15 bases between the two ends. CDR3 residues: CASTFNGRPYEQYF. CDR3 DNA sequence: TGTGCCAGCACCTTCAACGGTCGACCCTACGAGCAGTACTTC.

The chain links TRBV20-1 to TRBJ2-3; D not resolved. Germline V gene lookup returns CDR1 DFQATT and CDR2 SNEGSKA (reference sequence). The length of the CDR3 is 14 residues. V was trimmed by 3 bases and J by 0 bases, leaving 10 bases between them. Here the CDR3 DNA reads TGCAGTGCTAGGCCCCGGACGAGCACAGATACGCAGTATTTT. Its protein is CSARPRTSTDTQYF.

The chain joins TRBV5-1 to TRBJ2-2; D remains unclear. The CDR3 spans 14 residues. V shed 7 bases and J shed 0 bases, with 10 bases lying between them. In germline, CDR1 is SGHRS, CDR2 YFSETQ. CDR3 sequence reads: CASQSYSNTGELFF. The CDR3, as DNA: TGCGCCAGCCAGTCCTACTCGAACACCGGGGAGCTGTTTTTT. The full variable domain, its missing parts supplied by reference TRBV5-1 and TRBJ2-2, is KAGVTQTPRYLIKTRGQQVTLSCSPISGHRSVSWYQQTPGQGLQFLFEYFSETQRNKGNFPGRFSGRQFSNSRSEMNVSTLELGDSALYLCASQSYSNTGELFFGEGSRLTVL.

The CDR3 protein is CSARVPRSGANEQFF. The CDR3 DNA is TGCAGTGCTAGAGTTCCGCGATCGGGTGCCAATGAGCAGTTCTTC. V gene TRBV20-1 combines with J gene TRBJ2-1; unclear D gene. The germline V gene has CDR1 DFQATT and CDR2 SNEGSKA (reference sequence). The length of the CDR3 is 15 residues. V shed 1 base and J shed 6 bases, with 16 bases lying between them.